The rows below give T cell receptor beta chains drawn from one sample of a study of T cell clusters in autoimmune cytopenias. Each CDR3 protein gets one entry in TCRdb, which reprocessed the multiplex PCR reads and gives no DNA. This sample's table has 3,500 or so distinct CDR3 sequences. What was sequenced was peripheral blood. The receptors here all came from a human donor with an autoimmune cytopenia, with autoimmune hepatitis or in good health (not recorded which). CDR3s include the opening cysteine and the closing phenylalanine or tryptophan. A row's size may be missing; if present it is once, few, many or a size class.

CDR3aa: CASTPPAGGQETQYF
v_gene: TRBV7-9
j_gene: TRBJ2-5
abundance: medium-sized

CDR3aa: CASSIWQGNTGELFF
v_gene: TRBV19
j_gene: TRBJ2-2
abundance: medium-sized

CDR3aa: CASSRREGNTGELFF
v_gene: TRBV4-1
j_gene: TRBJ2-2
abundance: NA

CDR3aa: CASSPGTGGTEAFF
v_gene: TRBV11-2
j_gene: TRBJ1-1
abundance: medium-sized

CDR3aa: CATSDRDRGRADTQYF
v_gene: TRBV24-1
j_gene: TRBJ2-3
abundance: NA

CDR3aa: CSAWDRGRVKYGYTF
v_gene: TRBV20-1
j_gene: TRBJ1-2
abundance: medium-sized

CDR3aa: CASSPGIAANQPQHF
v_gene: TRBV18
j_gene: TRBJ1-5
abundance: NA

CDR3aa: CASSVTSGSYEQYF
v_gene: TRBV5-1
j_gene: TRBJ2-7
abundance: NA

CDR3aa: CASSLVSYGDGYTF
v_gene: TRBV5-4
j_gene: TRBJ1-2
abundance: medium-sized

CDR3aa: CASSLSQDNSPLHF
v_gene: TRBV5-4
j_gene: TRBJ1-6
abundance: medium-sized

CDR3aa: CATSDFERDNEQFF
v_gene: TRBV24-1
j_gene: TRBJ2-1
abundance: NA

CDR3aa: CSGQGAGSGANVLTF
v_gene: TRBV20-1
j_gene: TRBJ2-6
abundance: NA

CDR3aa: CASSEPGTGKYEQYF
v_gene: TRBV6-1
j_gene: TRBJ2-7
abundance: NA

CDR3aa: CAWSLTGNDEQYF
v_gene: TRBV30
j_gene: TRBJ2-7
abundance: medium-sized

CDR3aa: CASEGLGEQFF
v_gene: TRBV6-5
j_gene: TRBJ2-1
abundance: NA

CDR3aa: CASSLGSGVNTEAFF
v_gene: TRBV11-2
j_gene: TRBJ1-1
abundance: medium-sized

CDR3aa: CASSLMSGRAGTQYF
v_gene: TRBV28
j_gene: TRBJ2-3
abundance: NA

CDR3aa: CASSRGLAGVTVTGELFF
v_gene: TRBV5-4
j_gene: TRBJ2-2
abundance: NA

CDR3aa: CASSQGGQPTGELFF
v_gene: TRBV14
j_gene: TRBJ2-2
abundance: NA

CDR3aa: CSVETVPYGYTF
v_gene: TRBV29-1
j_gene: TRBJ1-2
abundance: large

CDR3aa: CSARGTDRTTNEKLFF
v_gene: TRBV20-1
j_gene: TRBJ1-4
abundance: medium-sized

CDR3aa: CSVEGQGYTDTQYF
v_gene: TRBV29-1
j_gene: TRBJ2-3
abundance: medium-sized

CDR3aa: CASSYLGLAGSTDTQYF
v_gene: TRBV6-2/TRBV6-3
j_gene: TRBJ2-3
abundance: NA

CDR3aa: CASSEDRVHQPQHF
v_gene: TRBV6-5
j_gene: TRBJ1-5
abundance: hyperexpanded

CDR3aa: CASSYSLEGTESYEQYF
v_gene: TRBV12-3/TRBV12-4
j_gene: TRBJ2-7
abundance: NA

CDR3aa: CSARGAGELFF
v_gene: TRBV29-1
j_gene: TRBJ2-2
abundance: large

CDR3aa: CASSEPLGDTQYF
v_gene: TRBV5-6
j_gene: TRBJ2-3
abundance: NA

CDR3aa: CASSLPLDSSLGYTF
v_gene: TRBV28
j_gene: TRBJ1-2
abundance: NA

CDR3aa: CASTIDFRSSYEQYF
v_gene: TRBV6-1
j_gene: TRBJ2-7
abundance: NA

CDR3aa: CASSTGQGASTGELFF
v_gene: TRBV6-5
j_gene: TRBJ2-2
abundance: medium-sized

CDR3aa: CSASFWRGGRNEQFF
v_gene: TRBV20-1
j_gene: TRBJ2-1
abundance: NA

CDR3aa: CASSIGPGRNTEAFF
v_gene: TRBV19
j_gene: TRBJ1-1
abundance: NA

CDR3aa: CASSMGTGATRNTEAFF
v_gene: TRBV7-6
j_gene: TRBJ1-1
abundance: NA

CDR3aa: CAISGLVTQYF
v_gene: TRBV10-3
j_gene: TRBJ2-3
abundance: medium-sized

CDR3aa: CASSIRIGTETQYF
v_gene: TRBV19
j_gene: TRBJ2-5
abundance: NA

CDR3aa: CASSPADRDGTDTQYF
v_gene: TRBV12-3/TRBV12-4
j_gene: TRBJ2-3
abundance: NA

CDR3aa: CASSLVAGSQPQHF
v_gene: TRBV5-1
j_gene: TRBJ1-5
abundance: medium-sized

CDR3aa: CASSLIWRGTDTQYF
v_gene: TRBV5-5
j_gene: TRBJ2-3
abundance: NA

CDR3aa: CASSSQGSPLHF
v_gene: TRBV28
j_gene: TRBJ1-6
abundance: NA

CDR3aa: CASFKSPGSNEQFF
v_gene: TRBV7-6
j_gene: TRBJ2-1
abundance: medium-sized

CDR3aa: CASSPTGYSYNEQFF
v_gene: TRBV18
j_gene: TRBJ2-1
abundance: NA

CDR3aa: CASSSLPGLEQYF
v_gene: TRBV12-3/TRBV12-4
j_gene: TRBJ2-7
abundance: NA

CDR3aa: CASSLEGTGINGYTF
v_gene: TRBV12-3/TRBV12-4
j_gene: TRBJ1-2
abundance: NA